One and the same sample provided the 8 T cell receptor beta chains below, sequenced in a study of blood T cell repertoires in COVID-19. The protocol was immunoSEQ multiplex PCR, while the TCRdb copy is restricted to in-frame clones and leaves out a portion. Among 25,000 to 35,000 clones, around 84% were seen once, and the ten largest hold about an eighth. The sequenced sample consisted of peripheral blood. Receptors originate from a human donor in a cohort sampled during active COVID-19.

The chain couples TRBV6-5 to TRBJ1-4, with 7 bases lining up with TRBD1. V lost 4 bases to trimming and J lost 5 bases; unmatched junction nucleotides: 7. The CDR3 consists of 15 residues. Germline V gives CDR1 MNHEY, CDR2 SVGAGI. The CDR3 coding sequence is TGTGCCAGCAGTTCGGACAGGCGAGGAAATGAAAAACTGTTTTTT. Its translation is CASSSDRRGNEKLFF.

This chain's CDR3 is CASSGGPGGSIRSYEQYF. The CDR3 bases are TGTGCCAGCAGTGGGGGGCCAGGGGGGTCTATTCGGTCCTACGAGCAGTACTTC. The gene calls are TRBV2 and TRBJ2-7, with D perhaps TRBD1 (7 bases). The CDR3 is made up of 18 amino acids. Germline assignment: CDR1 SNHLY and CDR2 FYNNEI. V gave up 4 bases and J gave up 1 base, with 23 bases separating them.

The chain has TRBV5-4 and TRBJ2-2, with D possibly TRBD2 on 5 matching bases. Trimming removed 2 bases at V and 5 bases at J, with 19 bases between. This CDR3 has 17 residues. Germline V CDR1 and CDR2: SGHNT, YYREEE (reference sequence). The CDR3 DNA reads TGTGCCAGCAGCTTAATATACACCGGGAAGCTAACCGGGGAGCTGTTTTTT. Translated, it gives CASSLIYTGKLTGELFF.

The rearrangement links TRBV21-1 to TRBJ1-1; the table's D call, TRBD1, has no DNA check behind it. TRBV21-1 is labeled a pseudogene. The CDR3 is made up of 18 amino acids. CDR3 sequence reads: CASSDWGGRKQSNTEAFF. As DNA, the CDR3 is TGTGCCAGCAGCGACTGGGGCGGCAGAAAACAATCGAACACTGAAGCTTTCTTT.

V usage is TRBV6-1 and J usage is TRBJ2-5, with 15 bases fitting TRBD2. Per the germline V gene, CDR1 is MNHNS and CDR2 is SASEGT. CDR3 length: 17 amino acids. V shed 1 base, J shed 4 bases, and the junction held 4 bases outside the gene matches. The CDR3 DNA sequence: TGTGCCAGCAGTGAAGGGACTAGCGGGGGGGCAAGAGAGACCCAGTACTTC. Translation: CASSEGTSGGARETQYF.

The chain employs TRBV5-6 and TRBJ2-1; TRBD2 is a possible D gene (5 bases). This CDR3 has 11 amino acids. Germline V CDR1 and CDR2: SGHDT, YYEEEE. Between the trimmed V and J ends, which lost 3 bases and 7 bases, there was a span of 5 bases. The CDR3 nucleotides are TGTGCCAGCAGCTGGGAGAATGAGCAGTTCTTC. Its translation: CASSWENEQFF. The whole variable domain, filled in from reference TRBV5-6 and TRBJ2-1, reads DAGVTQSPTHLIKTRGQQVTLRCSPKSGHDTVSWYQQALGQGPQFIFQYYEEEERQRGNFPDRFSGHQFPNYSSELNVNALLLGDSALYLCASSWENEQFFGPGTRLTVL.

The genes are TRBV3-1 (or the pseudogene TRBV3-2) and TRBJ2-1; 8 positions match TRBD2. V was pared by 4 bases and J by 6 bases, with 8 bases of the junction left unmatched. Germline V gene data show CDR1 as LGHDT and CDR2 as YNNKEL (reference sequence). The CDR3 totals 15 residues. This CDR3 is CASSPYGGGGNEQFF. CDR3 DNA sequence: TGTGCCAGCAGCCCTTACGGGGGGGGAGGCAATGAGCAGTTCTTC.

The chain is built from TRBV6-2 or TRBV6-3 and TRBJ2-5; 9 bases line up with TRBD2. Per the germline V gene, CDR1 is MNHEY and CDR2 is SVGEGT. CDR3 length: 14 residues. With V trimmed by 5 bases and J by 5 bases, 6 bases remained unmatched. The CDR3 is CASSPLAGGETQYF. The CDR3 region has the DNA TGTGCCAGCAGTCCACTAGCGGGCGGGGAGACCCAGTACTTC.